The 23 T cell receptor beta chains reported below all come from one sample, sequenced in a study of CD8+ T cells in alopecia areata. cDNA reverse transcribed from extracted RNA served as the sequencing template. Libraries were prepared by immunoSEQ multiplex PCR; TCRdb keeps only in-frame clonotypes and omits some of them. This sample has 45,000 to 70,000 clones, with around 96% found just once. Source: CD8+ T cells sorted from blood, taken at week 0. These receptors were taken from a human donor with alopecia areata.

The rearrangement joins TRBV7-8 to TRBJ2-7; possible D gene TRBD1, 5 bases. This CDR3 comprises 14 residues. CDR1 and CDR2 from the germline V gene are SGHVS and FQNEAQ. Deletions cut 4 bases from V and 2 bases from J, with 12 bases between. CDR3 loop: CASSSETVTYEQYF. CDR3 coding DNA: TGTGCCAGCAGCTCAGAGACAGTTACCTACGAGCAGTACTTC.

The V call is TRBV7-9, the J call TRBJ2-1; D tentatively reads TRBD1 or TRBD2 (5 bases each). This CDR3 has 15 residues. V lost 4 bases, J lost 6 bases, and 16 bases lay in between. Germline V lookup: CDR1 SEHNR, CDR2 FQNEAQ (reference sequence). For the CDR3, the DNA is TGTGCCAGCAGCTATGGCTCCGGGGCGGGCAATGAGCAGTTCTTC. Protein: CASSYGSGAGNEQFF.

This chain links TRBV27 with TRBJ1-6; a possible D gene is TRBD1 (5 bases). V gave up 4 bases and J gave up 11 bases, with 18 bases separating them. The V gene's germline CDR1 is MNHEY and CDR2 SMNVEV (reference sequence). The CDR3 is made up of 15 amino acids. The CDR3 DNA reads as TGTGCCAGCAGTTCGGGGACGGGGCTAGCGACACCCCTCCACTTT. Its protein is CASSSGTGLATPLHF.

The J gene is TRBJ2-1, the V gene TRBV19; 9 bases agree with TRBD1. The ends lost 10 bases at V and 7 bases at J; junction bases unmatched: 5. Looked up from germline, CDR1 is LNHDA and CDR2 is SQIVND (reference sequence). The CDR3 runs 12 residues. The CDR3 sequence is CATLDRGNEQFF. In DNA, the CDR3 is TGTGCCACCTTGGACAGGGGAAATGAGCAGTTCTTC. The variable domain in full, with the rest retrieved from reference TRBV19 and TRBJ2-1, is DGGITQSPKYLFRKEGQNVTLSCEQNLNHDAMYWYRQDPGQGLRLIYYSQIVNDFQKGDIAEGYSVSREKKESFPLTVTSAQKNPTAFYLCATLDRGNEQFFGPGTRLTVL.

The gene calls are TRBV4-2 and TRBJ1-1, with D perhaps TRBD1 (6 bases). Germline-derived CDR1 and CDR2 are LGHNA and YNFKEQ. V was shortened by 4 bases and J by 0 bases, with 9 bases between the two germline ends. This CDR3 region has 14 residues. In DNA form, the CDR3 reads TGTGCCAGCAGCCGGACAGTAATGAACACTGAAGCTTTCTTT. Translation gives CASSRTVMNTEAFF.

The gene calls are TRBV15 and TRBJ2-7; D may be TRBD1 (5 bases). The CDR3 runs to 18 residues. V shed 2 bases and J shed 0 bases, with 20 bases lying between them. The germline V gene has CDR1 LNHNV and CDR2 YYDKDF (reference sequence). The chain's CDR3 is CATSRWEAWGLSSYEQYF. The CDR3 coding sequence is TGTGCCACCAGCAGATGGGAAGCTTGGGGCTTGAGCTCCTACGAGCAGTACTTC.

The V call is TRBV2, the J call TRBJ1-6, with 9 bases matching TRBD1. V lost 6 bases and J lost 0; bases outside the gene matches: 6. Germline CDR1 is SNHLY and CDR2 is FYNNEI. This CDR3 contains 17 residues. The chain's CDR3 is CASSRRTGDSYNSPLHF. The CDR3 DNA sequence: TGTGCCAGCAGCCGAAGGACAGGGGACTCCTATAATTCACCCCTCCACTTT.

This rearrangement joins TRBV7-9 to TRBJ2-1; 11 nucleotides match TRBD2. Germline V gene lookup returns CDR1 SEHNR and CDR2 FQNEAQ (reference sequence). The CDR3 has 15 amino acids. The trim removed 5 bases at V and 6 bases at J, leaving 6 bases unmatched. The CDR3 DNA sequence: TGTGCCAGCAGCCCGGGACTAGCGGAAGGCAATGAGCAGTTCTTC. Its translation is CASSPGLAEGNEQFF.

The V gene is TRBV6-5, the J gene TRBJ2-3; TRBD1 or TRBD2 may be the D gene (5 bases each). The CDR3 runs 13 residues. The germline gives CDR1 MNHEY, CDR2 SVGAGI. V gave up 8 bases and J gave up 3 bases, with 12 bases separating them. The CDR3: CASGEEGTDTQYF. The CDR3 nucleotides read TGTGCCAGCGGGGAAGAGGGGACAGATACGCAGTATTTT.

V and J are TRBV7-9 and TRBJ2-2, with TRBD1 matching 7 bases. Germline V CDR1 and CDR2: SEHNR, FQNEAQ (reference sequence). Germline trimming cut 5 bases from V and 2 bases from J; bases unmatched to any gene: 5. CDR3 size: 15 residues. The CDR3 bases are TGTGCCAGCAGCCCGGGACAGCAAAACACCGGGGAGCTGTTTTTT. This gives the protein CASSPGQQNTGELFF.

This clone is a singleton in its sample. Other DNA variants within this sample encode the same CDR3. CDR3 DNA sequence: TGTGCCAGCAGCTTAAGGACAGGAGTCTACAATGAGCAGTTCTTC. Translated, it gives CASSLRTGVYNEQFF. The genes are TRBV7-6 and TRBJ2-1; 7 positions agree with TRBD1. Trimming at V came to 2 bases and at J to 3 bases, leaving 4 bases not matched to a gene. CDR1 is SGHVS, CDR2 FNYEAQ, per germline. This CDR3 is 15 amino acids long.

The J gene is TRBJ2-3, the V gene TRBV7-9, with a possible D match to TRBD1 (6 bases). The length of the CDR3 is 15 residues. Germline values: CDR1 SEHNR, CDR2 FQNEAQ (reference sequence). Trimming took off 5 bases at V and 2 bases at J, with 14 bases between the two ends. The CDR3 sequence: CASSAGQFDTDTQYF. As DNA, the CDR3 is TGTGCCAGCAGCGCCGGACAGTTTGACACAGATACGCAGTATTTT.

This chain uses TRBV7-9 with TRBJ2-3; TRBD2 might be the D (6 bases). This CDR3 spans 15 amino acids. V was cut by 5 bases and J by 2 bases, with 14 bases left in between. CDR1 SEHNR and CDR2 FQNEAQ come from the germline V gene (reference sequence). The CDR3 DNA is TGTGCCAGCAGCCCCGTGGGGGGATCCACAGATACGCAGTATTTT. Protein product: CASSPVGGSTDTQYF.

This clone appeared once. The chain carries TRBV29-1 and TRBJ2-7; weak D call: TRBD1 (5 bases). V lost 4 bases and J 6 bases, leaving 13 bases between the germline ends. CDR1 is SQVTM and CDR2 is ANQGSEA in the germline V gene. The CDR3 runs to 12 residues. The DNA for the CDR3 is TGCAGCGTTGTCGACAGTGGTGTCGAGCAGTACTTC. This encodes CSVVDSGVEQYF.

The V call is TRBV6-5, the J call TRBJ2-1, with 10 bases lining up with TRBD1. CDR1 and CDR2 (germline): MNHEY, SVGAGI. V lost 5 bases and J lost 5; bases outside the gene matches: 6. The CDR3 totals 15 residues. In DNA form, the CDR3 reads TGTGCCAGCAGTCAGACAGGGGGCACAAACAATGAGCAGTTCTTC. It encodes CASSQTGGTNNEQFF.

J is TRBJ2-1 and V is TRBV13; 9 bases match TRBD2. Per the germline V gene, CDR1 is PRHDT and CDR2 is FYEKMQ (reference sequence). Trimming at V came to 5 bases and at J to 13 bases, leaving 6 bases not matched to a gene. The CDR3 consists of 12 residues. The CDR3 region has the DNA TGTGCCAGCAGCCCCGGGACTAGCTACCAGTTCTTC. Its translation is CASSPGTSYQFF. Complete variable domain (other parts from reference TRBV13 and TRBJ2-1): AAGVIQSPRHLIKEKRETATLKCYPIPRHDTVYWYQQGPGQDPQFLISFYEKMQSDKGSIPDRFSAQQFSDYHSELNMSSLELGDSALYFCASSPGTSYQFFGPGTRLTVL.

This chain joins TRBV7-8 and TRBJ2-1; 11 bases agree with TRBD2. The J segment lost 9 bases and the V segment lost 4 bases, leaving 8 bases of the junction unmatched. CDR3 length: 15 residues. Germline V lookup: CDR1 SGHVS, CDR2 FQNEAQ. In DNA form, the CDR3 reads TGTGCCAGCAGCTCGGGGACTAGCGGCGCTTTTGAGCAGTTCTTC. Its protein is CASSSGTSGAFEQFF.

J is TRBJ2-1 and V is TRBV4-3; 8 positions match TRBD2. This CDR3 spans 15 amino acids. The V gene end was trimmed by 2 bases and the J gene end by 5 bases; junction bases not matched to a gene: 5. Germline V lookup: CDR1 LGHNA, CDR2 YSLEER. This CDR3 reads CASSQPGGRDNEQFF. CDR3 nucleotide sequence: TGCGCCAGCAGCCAACCGGGGGGGCGGGACAATGAGCAGTTCTTC.

The genes are TRBV29-1 and TRBJ2-7, with D perhaps TRBD1 (5 bases). Trimming took 5 bases from V and 5 from J, leaving 10 bases between them. The CDR3 runs 11 residues. Germline V gene data show CDR1 as SQVTM and CDR2 as ANQGSEA. As DNA, the CDR3 is TGCAGCGTTCGTGCAGGGCACGAGCAGTACTTC. Translating it yields CSVRAGHEQYF.

V gene TRBV29-1 combines with J gene TRBJ2-2; a weak D match, TRBD2 (6 bases). Germline V gene data show CDR1 as SQVTM and CDR2 as ANQGSEA. The V gene lost 1 base and the J gene lost 1 base, with 10 bases spanning the gap. The CDR3 extends over 15 amino acids. The CDR3 loop is CSVEGGDLNTGELFF. CDR3 DNA sequence: TGCAGCGTTGAAGGGGGGGATCTGAACACCGGGGAGCTGTTTTTT.

The chain couples TRBV4-1 to TRBJ2-7, with D unclear. The V gene's germline CDR1 is MGHRA and CDR2 YSYEKL. The CDR3 is 16 residues long. Trimming stripped 1 base from V and 0 bases from J, with 13 bases between. CDR3 DNA: TGCGCCAGCAGCCAAGTGGACGGTCAGAACTCCTACGAGCAGTACTTC. Its translation: CASSQVDGQNSYEQYF.

This chain connects TRBV6-5 to TRBJ1-6; 7 bases match TRBD1. J gave up 6 bases and V 4 bases, and 3 bases lay outside the gene matches. The CDR3 has 14 residues. Per germline, CDR1 MNHEY and CDR2 SVGAGI. CDR3 DNA sequence: TGTGCCAGCAGTTGGACAGGATTTAATTCACCCCTCCACTTT. It specifies CASSWTGFNSPLHF.

The chain recombines TRBV7-2 with TRBJ2-1; D not resolved. The germline V gene encodes CDR1 SGHTA and CDR2 FQGNSA. V dropped 1 base and J dropped 10 bases, with 2 bases sitting between them. The CDR3 spans 10 residues. Here the CDR3 reads CASSLGEQFF. The CDR3 nucleotides read TGTGCCAGCAGCTTAGGAGAGCAGTTCTTC.